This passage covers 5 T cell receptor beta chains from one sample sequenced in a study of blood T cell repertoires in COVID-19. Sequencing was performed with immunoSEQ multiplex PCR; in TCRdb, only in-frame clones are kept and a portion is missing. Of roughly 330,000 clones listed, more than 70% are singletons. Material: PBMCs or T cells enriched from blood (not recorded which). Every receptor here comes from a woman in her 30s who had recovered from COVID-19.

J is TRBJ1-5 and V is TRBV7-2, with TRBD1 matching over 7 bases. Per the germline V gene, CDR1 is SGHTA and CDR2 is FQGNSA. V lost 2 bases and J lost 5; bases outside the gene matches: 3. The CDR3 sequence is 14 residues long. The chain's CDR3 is CASSLTDRDQPQHF. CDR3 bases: TGTGCCAGCAGCTTAACTGACAGGGATCAGCCCCAGCATTTT.

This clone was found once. This chain's CDR3 is CASRPAGGPTDTQYF. The CDR3 DNA is TGTGCCAGCCGACCGGCGGGGGGGCCCACAGATACGCAGTATTTT. J is TRBJ2-3 and V is TRBV27; 9 positions match TRBD2. Germline CDR1 and CDR2: MNHEY and SMNVEV (reference sequence). The CDR3 is 15 residues long. Trimming took 8 bases from V and 2 from J; bases not matched to a gene: 8.

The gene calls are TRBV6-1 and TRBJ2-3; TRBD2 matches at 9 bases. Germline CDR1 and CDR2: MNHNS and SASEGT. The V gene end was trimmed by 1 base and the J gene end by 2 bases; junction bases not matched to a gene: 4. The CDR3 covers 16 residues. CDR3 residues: CASSEEGGGATDTQYF. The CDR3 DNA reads TGTGCCAGCAGTGAAGAAGGCGGGGGGGCCACAGATACGCAGTATTTT.

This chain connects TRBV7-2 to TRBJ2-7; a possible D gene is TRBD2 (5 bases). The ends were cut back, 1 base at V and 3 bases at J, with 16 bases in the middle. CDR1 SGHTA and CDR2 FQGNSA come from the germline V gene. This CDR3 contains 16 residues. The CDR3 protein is CASSLVGIGDVYEQYF. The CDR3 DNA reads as TGTGCCAGCAGCTTAGTAGGGATCGGGGATGTCTACGAGCAGTACTTC.

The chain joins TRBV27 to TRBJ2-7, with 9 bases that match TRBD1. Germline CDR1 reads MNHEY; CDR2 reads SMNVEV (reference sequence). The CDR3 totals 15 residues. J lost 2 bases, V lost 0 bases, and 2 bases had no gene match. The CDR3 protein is CASSLSGTGTYEQYF. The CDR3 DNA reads TGTGCCAGCAGTTTATCGGGGACAGGGACCTACGAGCAGTACTTC.